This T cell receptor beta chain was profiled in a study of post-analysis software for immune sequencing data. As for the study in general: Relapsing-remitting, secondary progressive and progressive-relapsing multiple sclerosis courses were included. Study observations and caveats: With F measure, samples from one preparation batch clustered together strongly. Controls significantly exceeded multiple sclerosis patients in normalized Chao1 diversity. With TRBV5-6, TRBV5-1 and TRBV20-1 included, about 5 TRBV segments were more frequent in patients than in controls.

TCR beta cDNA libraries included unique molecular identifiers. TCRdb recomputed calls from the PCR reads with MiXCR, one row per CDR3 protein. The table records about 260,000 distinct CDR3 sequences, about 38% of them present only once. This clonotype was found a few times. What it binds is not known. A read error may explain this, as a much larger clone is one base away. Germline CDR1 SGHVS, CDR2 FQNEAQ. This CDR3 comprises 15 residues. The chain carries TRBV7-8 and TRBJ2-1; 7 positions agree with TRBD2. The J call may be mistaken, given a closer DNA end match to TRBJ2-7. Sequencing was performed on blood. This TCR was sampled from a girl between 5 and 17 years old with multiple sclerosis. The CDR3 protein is CASSRREASYNEQYF. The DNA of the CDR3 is TGTGCCAGCAGCAGACGGGAGGCCTCCTACAATGAGCAGTACTTC.